This is a list of T cell receptor beta chains from one sample in a study of T cell responses to AZD1222 COVID-19 vaccine. TCRdb's copy holds only in-frame clones and misses some; the assay was immunoSEQ multiplex PCR. The top ten clones hold roughly 15% of a sample with 56,000 or so clones, around 90% of them seen once. The material was peripheral blood, obtained on day 0 of AZD1222 vaccination. The source of these receptors is an adult in good health. The CDR3 runs from the conserved cysteine through the conserved F or W. D genes are given only for firm matches. Expanded clones get a size class; other rows say once, few or many, or leave the size out.

J	size	D	V	length	DNA	CDR3
TRBJ2-1	.	TRBD2	TRBV7-3	16	TGTGCCAGCAGCTTATCTGGACTAGCGGGAGGTAATGAGCAGTTCTTC	CASSLSGLAGGNEQFF
TRBJ2-1	many	.	TRBV24-1	12	TGTGCCACCAGTGATTTTAGAGGGGAGCAGTTCTTC	CATSDFRGEQFF
TRBJ1-1	.	.	TRBV29-1	12	TGCAGCGTTGTAGAGGGCCCGGGTGAAGCTTTCTTT	CSVVEGPGEAFF
TRBJ2-5	.	.	TRBV29-1	12	TGCAGCGTTCAAGCAGGGCAGGAGACCCAGTACTTC	CSVQAGQETQYF
TRBJ1-4	.	.	TRBV6-1	15	TGTGCCAGCAGTGAAAATTCAGGGACTAATGAAAAACTGTTTTTT	CASSENSGTNEKLFF
TRBJ1-2	.	.	TRBV11-3	11	TGTGCCAGCAGCTCCTCCTATGGCTACACCTTC	CASSSSYGYTF
TRBJ2-1	.	TRBD1	TRBV18	17	TGTGCCAGCTCACCAAGTGGACAGGGTGTATGGTTCAATGAGCAGTTCTTC	CASSPSGQGVWFNEQFF
TRBJ2-1	.	TRBD2	TRBV4-1	14	TGCGCCAGCAGCCACGAGCGGGGGGGACATGAGCAGTTCTTC	CASSHERGGHEQFF
TRBJ2-7	.	.	TRBV7-2	15	TGTGCCAGCAGCTTATCCACACAGGCGACCTACGAGCAGTACTTC	CASSLSTQATYEQYF
TRBJ2-5	.	.	TRBV7-2	14	TGTGCCAGCAGCTTTTCGGGAGCGGGAGAGACCCAGTACTTC	CASSFSGAGETQYF
TRBJ2-7	.	TRBD2	TRBV5-4	15	TGTGCCAGCAGCTTGAGGGCGGGAGGGCCGTTTGAGCAGTACTTC	CASSLRAGGPFEQYF
TRBJ2-7	once	TRBD1	TRBV6-5	14	TGTGCCAGCAGTTACTGGGACAGGGGCTACGAGCAGTACTTC	CASSYWDRGYEQYF
TRBJ2-3	.	.	TRBV10-3	16	TGTGCCATCAGTGAGGCAGGGACGTCAGGTACGGATACGCAGTATTTT	CAISEAGTSGTDTQYF